This T cell receptor beta chain was obtained from a study of cytomegalovirus exposure and HLA in healthy donors. Across the whole study: The same platform used for the 666 first-cohort repertoires was also used for the 90 to 150 validation repertoires, as a later analysis reported. Whole-study results and caveats: Among the CMV-associated chains, a few were confirmed in vitro as specific for CMV antigens. Reported results showed that the classifier diagnosed cytomegalovirus status with high specificity and sensitivity.

Concerning this clone itself: Its antigen is not identified.

Donors came from a validation cohort of fewer than 150 subjects, distinct from the first 666-subject cohort. The CDR3 runs 15 residues. J lost 2 bases, V lost 6 bases, and 6 bases had no gene match. From germline, CDR1 is MNHNY and CDR2 SVGAGI (reference sequence). Assay used: immunoSEQ multiplex PCR; TCRdb lists only in-frame clones, some missing. The data contain 300,000 to 350,000 clones, 88% of them singletons. The sample taken for sequencing was PBMCs. The clonotype originates from a man between 25 and 39 years old in good health and CMV-seronegative. V usage is TRBV6-6 and J usage is TRBJ1-5, with TRBD1 matching 8 bases. CDR3 region: CASSTDREGNQPQHF. In nucleotides, the CDR3 is TGTGCCAGCAGCACGGACAGGGAGGGCAATCAGCCCCAGCATTTT.